These T cell receptor beta chains were read from a single sample in a study of T cell responses to AZD1222 COVID-19 vaccine. The data were produced by immunoSEQ multiplex PCR, yet TCRdb's version contains in-frame clones alone and is incomplete. This sample carries 200,000 to 250,000 clones, approximately 94% of them seen once, and the ten largest clones take over 1.5%. The sample was peripheral blood, taken 28 days after the second dose of the MenACWY control vaccine. These receptors originate from an adult who received the MenACWY meningococcal vaccine as a control. CDR3s include the opening cysteine and the closing phenylalanine or tryptophan. A D gene is named only where the DNA matches it firmly. The size entry is marked missing in some rows and otherwise reads once, few, many or a size class.

J | D | length | size | V | CDR3 | DNA
TRBJ2-3 | - | 14 | - | TRBV12-2 | CASQPEREPDTQYF | TGTGCAAGCCAACCGGAACGGGAGCCAGATACGCAGTATTTT
TRBJ2-5 | - | 14 | - | TRBV18 | CASSPDRGSETQYF | TGTGCCAGCTCACCCGATCGGGGCTCTGAGACCCAGTACTTC
TRBJ1-6 | - | 14 | once | TRBV7-2 | CASSLDRWNSPLHF | TGTGCCAGCAGCTTAGACAGGTGGAATTCACCCCTCCACTTT
TRBJ2-3 | TRBD1 | 13 | - | TRBV6-5 | CATPGQGQDTQYF | TGTGCCACCCCCGGACAGGGGCAAGATACGCAGTATTTT
TRBJ2-3 | - | 14 | - | TRBV11-3 | CASSPGAVTDTQYF | TGTGCCAGCAGCCCGGGGGCCGTCACAGATACGCAGTATTTT
TRBJ2-7 | - | 13 | - | TRBV20-1 | CSASFRAAYEQYF | TGCAGTGCTAGTTTCCGGGCCGCTTACGAGCAGTACTTC
TRBJ1-2 | - | 13 | - | TRBV19 | CASSIFGDYGYTF | TGTGCCAGTAGTATATTTGGGGACTATGGCTACACCTTC
TRBJ2-6 | - | 14 | - | TRBV6-5 | CASRTNSGANVLTF | TGTGCCAGCCGGACGAACTCTGGGGCCAACGTCCTGACTTTC
TRBJ2-3 | - | 14 | - | TRBV5-1 | CASSFLTGTDTQYF | TGCGCCAGCAGCTTCTTAACAGGGACAGATACGCAGTATTTT
TRBJ1-3 | TRBD1 | 16 | - | TRBV5-1 | CASSPDGQGGFRAIYF | TGCGCCAGCAGCCCCGACGGACAGGGAGGTTTCAGGGCCATATATTTT
TRBJ1-5 | - | 13 | - | TRBV5-8 | CASSLWLNQPQHF | TGTGCCAGCAGCTTATGGCTTAATCAGCCCCAGCATTTT
TRBJ2-5 | TRBD1 | 16 | - | TRBV5-1 | CASSPRQGLYQETQYF | TGCGCCAGCAGCCCCCGACAGGGGCTGTACCAAGAGACCCAGTACTTC
TRBJ1-4 | - | 14 | - | TRBV5-1 | CASSLAGVDEKLFF | TGCGCCAGCAGCTTGGCAGGGGTAGATGAAAAACTGTTTTTT
TRBJ1-1 | TRBD1 | 15 | - | TRBV27 | CASKRQDRSNTEAFF | TGTGCCAGCAAAAGGCAGGACAGGAGCAACACTGAAGCTTTCTTT
TRBJ1-4 | TRBD1 | 14 | - | TRBV5-8 | CASSLRQGYEKLFF | TGTGCCAGCAGCTTGAGACAGGGATATGAAAAACTGTTTTTT
TRBJ1-4 | - | 15 | - | TRBV9 | CASSVAGATNEKLFF | TGTGCCAGCAGCGTAGCGGGTGCGACTAATGAAAAACTGTTTTTT
TRBJ1-6 | TRBD1 | 16 | - | TRBV28 | CASSLSIGQGVSPLHF | TGTGCCAGCAGTTTATCGATCGGACAGGGTGTGTCACCCCTCCACTTT